This TCR beta chain was observed in a study of cytomegalovirus exposure and HLA in healthy donors. Regarding the study as a whole: In a later analysis, about 17,000 TCR beta sequences were associated with HLA alleles at 0.05 false discovery rate. Most TCR sequences proved rare, with some public TCRs found in many donors.

Regarding donors, all were healthy bone marrow donors. 13 Jbeta primers and 60 Vbeta primers were used for the PCR. TCRdb's copy holds only in-frame clones and misses some; the assay was immunoSEQ multiplex PCR. The data contain about 160,000 clones, 75% to 85% of them seen just once; the ten biggest clones take up roughly an eighth. Worth noting for this clone: Antigen specificity is unknown.

The CDR3 is made up of 13 amino acids. V gave up 8 bases and J gave up 0 bases, with 8 bases separating them. The germline gives CDR1 SNHLY, CDR2 FYNNEI. The chain has TRBV2 and TRBJ1-3; unclear D gene. Sequenced input: PBMCs. This sequence originates from a woman aged 50 to 65 in good health and CMV-seronegative. The CDR3, as DNA: TGTGCCAGCGCTAGGCTCTCTGGAAACACCATATATTTT. It codes for CASARLSGNTIYF.